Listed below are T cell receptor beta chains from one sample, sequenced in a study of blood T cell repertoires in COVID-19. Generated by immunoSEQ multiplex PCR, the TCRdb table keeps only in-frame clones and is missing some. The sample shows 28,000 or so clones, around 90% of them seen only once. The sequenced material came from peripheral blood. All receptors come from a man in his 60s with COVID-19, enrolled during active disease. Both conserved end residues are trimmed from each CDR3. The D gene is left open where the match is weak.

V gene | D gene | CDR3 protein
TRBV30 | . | AWSVVQDTQY
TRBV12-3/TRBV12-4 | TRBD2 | ASRPLSWTSKF
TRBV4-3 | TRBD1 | ASRSDRSTDTQY
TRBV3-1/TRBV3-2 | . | ASSQVGGSPYEQY
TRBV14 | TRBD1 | ASSPGQGEPQH
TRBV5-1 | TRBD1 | ASSPTGTVNEKLF
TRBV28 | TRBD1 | ASSLGTVNSPLH
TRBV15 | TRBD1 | ATSTKITGDQPQH
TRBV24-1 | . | ATNRDGEQY
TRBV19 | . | ASSYYGGFGQPQH
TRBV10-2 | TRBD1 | ASSELDRGTDGYT
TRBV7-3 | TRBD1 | ASSQGQGYTGELF
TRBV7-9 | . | ASRNEYNSPLH
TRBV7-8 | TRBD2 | ASSWGGITAKELF
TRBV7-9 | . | ASSPRGGDGYT
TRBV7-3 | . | ASSLRPGETQY
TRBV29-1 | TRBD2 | SVLDRATSGRGANEQF
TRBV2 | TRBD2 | ASFLERGGETQY
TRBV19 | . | ASRVGTSAGELF